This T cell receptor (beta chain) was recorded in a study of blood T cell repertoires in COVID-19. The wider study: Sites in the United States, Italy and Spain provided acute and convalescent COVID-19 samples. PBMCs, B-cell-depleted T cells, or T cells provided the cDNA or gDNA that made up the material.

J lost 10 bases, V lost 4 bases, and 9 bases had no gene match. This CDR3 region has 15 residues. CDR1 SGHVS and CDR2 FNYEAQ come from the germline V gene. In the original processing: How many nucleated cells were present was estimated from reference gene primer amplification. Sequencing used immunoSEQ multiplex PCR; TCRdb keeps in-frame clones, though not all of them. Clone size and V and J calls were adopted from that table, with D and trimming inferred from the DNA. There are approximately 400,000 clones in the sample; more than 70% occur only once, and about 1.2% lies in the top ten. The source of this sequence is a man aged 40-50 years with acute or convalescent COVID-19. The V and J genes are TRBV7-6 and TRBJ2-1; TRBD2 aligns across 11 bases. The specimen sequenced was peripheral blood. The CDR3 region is CASSSTSGGVWEQFF. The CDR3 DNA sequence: TGTGCCAGCAGCTCCACTAGCGGGGGTGTCTGGGAGCAGTTCTTC.